This T cell receptor (beta chain) is from a study of cytomegalovirus exposure and HLA in healthy donors. Regarding the study as a whole: Reports credit the classifier with highly specific, highly sensitive diagnosis of cytomegalovirus status.

As to this clone: What it recognizes is unknown.

CDR1 is SGHRS, CDR2 YFSETQ, per germline. Trimming stripped 0 bases from V and 4 bases from J, with 10 bases between. The CDR3 loop spans 14 amino acids. A multiplex PCR was run with 60 Vbeta primers and 13 Jbeta primers. Profiled with immunoSEQ multiplex PCR; TCRdb holds only in-frame clones, not every one. The sample data list around 31,000 clones. Sequencing was performed on PBMCs. The chain joins TRBV5-1 to TRBJ1-2, with no clear D. The receptor was derived from a female donor in good health and CMV-seronegative. The CDR3 DNA sequence: TGCGCCAGCAGCTTGGAATCGGGGAGCTATGGCTACACCTTC. The encoded protein is CASSLESGSYGYTF.